These 12 T cell receptor beta chains share one sample of origin, sequenced in a study of beta chain features in type 1 diabetes. The entirety of the isolated RNA underwent reverse transcription, so expressed TCRB transcripts were sequenced. Measured with immunoSEQ multiplex PCR; TCRdb has only the in-frame clones, and not every one. The data contain about 150,000 clones, about 10% of them singletons. The material sequenced was naive CD4+ T cells from blood. The receptors shown here come from a man aged 18 to 29 in good health.

This clone was detected a few times. The V and J genes are TRBV9 and TRBJ2-1, with a tentative D call TRBD2 (5 bases). V gave up 0 bases and J gave up 3 bases, with 16 bases separating them. This CDR3 has 17 residues. The germline gives CDR1 SGDLS, CDR2 YYNGEE. Written as DNA, the CDR3 is TGTGCCAGCAGCGTAGAAAGCAGAGGGAACGACTACAATGAGCAGTTCTTC. It encodes CASSVESRGNDYNEQFF.

This clone was counted between two and nine times. The chain employs TRBV19 and TRBJ2-4; TRBD1 agrees at 9 bases. The CDR3 loop spans 11 amino acids. The trim removed 3 bases at V and 15 bases at J, leaving 3 bases unmatched. Germline V gene data show CDR1 as LNHDA and CDR2 as SQIVND (reference sequence). The CDR3 region has the DNA TGTGCCAGTAGTATCAGGGACAGGGCGTACTTC. This gives the protein CASSIRDRAYF. Looking up the rest from reference TRBV19 and TRBJ2-4 gives the full variable domain: DGGITQSPKYLFRKEGQNVTLSCEQNLNHDAMYWYRQDPGQGLRLIYYSQIVNDFQKGDIAEGYSVSREKKESFPLTVTSAQKNPTAFYLCASSIRDRAYFGAGTRLSVL.

The chain couples TRBV7-2 to TRBJ2-7; 7 bases match TRBD2. V lost 5 bases to trimming and J lost 3 bases; unmatched junction nucleotides: 7. This CDR3 contains 14 residues. Germline values: CDR1 SGHTA, CDR2 FQGNSA. In DNA, the CDR3 is TGTGCCAGCAGCCCAACGGGCGGGGGCTACGAGCAGTACTTC. It translates to CASSPTGGGYEQYF.

The sample holds a few counts of this clone. The chain employs TRBV14 and TRBJ2-2; no reliable D call. V dropped 1 base and J dropped 3 bases, with 6 bases sitting between them. CDR3 length: 14 amino acids. Looked up from germline, CDR1 is SGHDN and CDR2 is FVKESK. The CDR3 sequence: CASSQVTYTGELFF. The CDR3 DNA reads as TGTGCCAGCAGCCAAGTAACTTACACCGGGGAGCTGTTTTTT.

There are a few counts of this clone. This chain joins TRBV5-1 and TRBJ2-7; D perhaps matches TRBD1 (6 bases). Germline V CDR1 and CDR2: SGHRS, YFSETQ. Trimming left V 2 bases short and J 2 bases short, with 11 bases between. The CDR3 extends over 14 amino acids. The CDR3 bases are TGCGCCAGCAGCTTTTCAGGGGCTACCTACGAGCAGTACTTC. It yields the protein CASSFSGATYEQYF.

There are a few counts of this clone. One junction end disagrees with the germline gene, perhaps due to a read error. The chain joins TRBV11-2 to TRBJ2-5; TRBD2 aligns across 7 bases. The germline V gene has CDR1 SGHAT and CDR2 FQNNGV. The CDR3 covers 15 residues. CDR3 in amino acids: CASSLSAGYQETQYF. CDR3 DNA sequence: TGTGCCAGCAGCTTATCAGCGGGGTACCAGGAGACCCAGTACTTC. Using reference TRBV11-2 and TRBJ2-5 for the parts outside the CDR3, the full variable domain is EAGVAQSPRYKIIEKRQSVAFWCNPISGHATLYWYQQILGQGPKLLIQFQNNGVVDDSQLPKDRFSAERLKGVDSTLKIQPAKLEDSAVYLCASSLSAGYQETQYFGPGTRLLVL.

This chain uses TRBV6-1 with TRBJ1-1; D possibly corresponds to TRBD1 (5 bases). The CDR3 totals 14 residues. Germline CDR1 and CDR2: MNHNS and SASEGT. Trimming shortened V by 5 bases and J by 4 bases, and 14 bases separated the two germline ends. CDR3 nucleotide sequence: TGTGCCAGCAGTCACGGGGGGGTAATCACTGAAGCTTTCTTT. Protein sequence: CASSHGGVITEAFF.

This clone was detected a few times. The V gene is TRBV7-2, the J gene TRBJ1-1; a possible D gene is TRBD1 (5 bases). Trimming shortened V by 4 bases and J by 8 bases, and 20 bases separated the two germline ends. There are 15 residues in the CDR3. Germline lookup yields CDR1 SGHTA and CDR2 FQGNSA. Written as DNA, the CDR3 is TGTGCCAGCAGCTCCAGCCGGGGGAGGACTAGAGAAGCTTTCTTT. Amino acid sequence: CASSSSRGRTREAFF.

This clone has only a few counts. The chain recombines TRBV5-1 with TRBJ2-7; D is undetermined. Germline CDR1 SGHRS, CDR2 YFSETQ. The CDR3 length is 16 residues. Trimming left V 0 bases short and J 0 bases short, with 13 bases between. DNA of the CDR3: TGCGCCAGCAGCTTGGAGGTTGGCTGGAGCTCCTACGAGCAGTACTTC. Its translation is CASSLEVGWSSYEQYF.

This clone occurred a few times. The chain has TRBV6-5 and TRBJ2-1; 7 bases are shared with TRBD1. Looked up from germline, CDR1 is MNHEY and CDR2 is SVGAGI. V gave up 7 bases and J gave up 12 bases; unmatched junction bases: 12. The CDR3 is 13 amino acids. The CDR3 nucleotides read TGTGCCAGCATCTTAGGGAGAGGGGGCAGGCAGTTCTTC. It is translated as CASILGRGGRQFF.

V and J are TRBV30 and TRBJ1-4, with D maybe TRBD1 (6 bases). Germline CDR1 reads GTSNPN; CDR2 reads SVGIG (reference sequence). V lost 0 bases and J lost 8, with 16 bases in between. The CDR3 has 15 amino acids. CDR3 coding DNA: TGTGCCTGGAGTGTATGGGGCAGGGGAATAGAAAAACTGTTTTTT. Translating it yields CAWSVWGRGIEKLFF.

This chain links TRBV5-1 with TRBJ2-5, with 8 nucleotides matching TRBD1. Losses at the gene ends were 4 bases for V and 3 bases for J; bases not matched to a gene: 8. This CDR3 region has 15 residues. Per germline, CDR1 SGHRS and CDR2 YFSETQ. CDR3 DNA sequence: TGCGCCAGCAGCCTGACAGGGGCGCCGGAAGAGACCCAGTACTTC. Translated: CASSLTGAPEETQYF.